This T cell receptor beta chain was recovered during a study of STAT5B mutations in CD4+ large granular lymphocyte leukemia. Study conclusions and caveats: Compared with healthy controls (2/35), patient top clones favored TRBV06 (8/27). CD4-sorted patient repertoires seemed more clonal than healthy CD4+ repertoires.

Worth noting for this clone: What it recognizes is unknown.

Assay: immunoSEQ multiplex PCR; the TCRdb copy retains only in-frame clones and omits some. The data hold about 21,000 clones, with over 70% observed a single time. V lost 1 base and J 4 bases, leaving 10 bases between the germline ends. Germline CDR1 is SGHVS and CDR2 is FQNEAQ. The CDR3 spans 14 residues. This clonotype was obtained from a human donor in good health. This rearrangement joins TRBV7-8 to TRBJ2-5; D unresolved. The sequencing input was CD4+ T cells from blood buffy coats. CDR3 sequence (DNA): TGTGCCAGCAGCTTAGGAGGTGGGTCAGAGACCCAGTACTTC. Amino acids: CASSLGGGSETQYF.